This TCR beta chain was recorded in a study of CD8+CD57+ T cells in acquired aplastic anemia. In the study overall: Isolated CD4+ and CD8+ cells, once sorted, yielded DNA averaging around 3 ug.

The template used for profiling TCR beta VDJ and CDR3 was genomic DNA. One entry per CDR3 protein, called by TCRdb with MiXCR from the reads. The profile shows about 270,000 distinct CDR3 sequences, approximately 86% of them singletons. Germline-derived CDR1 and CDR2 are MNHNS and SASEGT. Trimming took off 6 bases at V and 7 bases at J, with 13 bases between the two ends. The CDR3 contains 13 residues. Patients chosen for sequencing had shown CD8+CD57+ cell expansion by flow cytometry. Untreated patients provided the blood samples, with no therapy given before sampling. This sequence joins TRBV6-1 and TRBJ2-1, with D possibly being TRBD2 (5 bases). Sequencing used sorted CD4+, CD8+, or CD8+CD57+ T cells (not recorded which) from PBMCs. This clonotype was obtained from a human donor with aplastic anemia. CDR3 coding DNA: TGTGCCAGCAGGCCCCCGGCGGGTAATGAGCAGTTCTTC. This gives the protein CASRPPAGNEQFF.